This TCR beta chain was sequenced for a study of CD8 T cells in Susac syndrome. It was with random hexamers that roughly 0.5 to 1 ug RNA was reverse transcribed. An immunoSEQ multiplex PCR generated amplified TCR beta CDR3 products spanning 54 Vbeta and 13 Jbeta. TCRdb passed the immunoSEQ multiplex PCR reads through MiXCR, listing each CDR3 protein once. The sample includes around 150,000 distinct CDR3 sequences, about 95% of them seen just once. Study-level results: The study recognized that its TCR sequencing and HLA analysis covered a relatively small number of individuals.

This CDR3 region has 16 residues. J lost 2 bases, V lost 2 bases, and 11 bases had no gene match. The germline CDR1 and CDR2 sequences are DFQATT and SNEGSKA (reference sequence). A note on this clonotype: Its specificity is unknown.

This receptor was taken from a human donor in good health. Sequenced input: CD4+ T cells from PBMCs. This rearrangement joins TRBV20-1 to TRBJ1-2, with 7 positions matching TRBD1. CDR3 protein: CSARSLGQVRNYGYTF. In nucleotides, the CDR3 is TGCAGTGCTAGATCCCTAGGACAGGTGCGAAACTATGGCTACACCTTC.